The present T cell receptor (beta chain) was sequenced within a study of cytomegalovirus exposure and HLA in healthy donors. Study-wide points: The likely explanation for a cluster of highly shared sequence variants was sequencing artifact. Associated with HLA alleles at 0.05 false discovery rate in a later analysis were some 16,000 TCR beta sequences. Reports indicated that the classifier achieved high specificity and sensitivity in diagnosing cytomegalovirus status. CMV serostatus was the only recorded immune exposure for donors.

As concerns this clone: The antigen is undetermined.

With 60 Vbeta and 13 Jbeta primers, the PCR was carried out. TCRdb's table, derived via immunoSEQ multiplex PCR, lists solely in-frame clones and lacks some. This sample has nearly 110,000 clones; around 76% occur once, and the top ten carry approximately 2.5%. Trimming cost V 0 bases and J 7 bases; bases outside gene matches: 8. CDR3 size: 16 residues. Germline V lookup: CDR1 SGHRS, CDR2 YFSETQ. This TCR was recovered from a man under 40 in good health and CMV-seropositive. The chain links TRBV5-1 to TRBJ1-5, with TRBD1 matching 9 bases. Material: PBMCs. CDR3 DNA sequence: TGCGCCAGCAGCTTGGATGGCCAGGACAGGGGACAGCCCCAGCATTTT. Protein product: CASSLDGQDRGQPQHF.